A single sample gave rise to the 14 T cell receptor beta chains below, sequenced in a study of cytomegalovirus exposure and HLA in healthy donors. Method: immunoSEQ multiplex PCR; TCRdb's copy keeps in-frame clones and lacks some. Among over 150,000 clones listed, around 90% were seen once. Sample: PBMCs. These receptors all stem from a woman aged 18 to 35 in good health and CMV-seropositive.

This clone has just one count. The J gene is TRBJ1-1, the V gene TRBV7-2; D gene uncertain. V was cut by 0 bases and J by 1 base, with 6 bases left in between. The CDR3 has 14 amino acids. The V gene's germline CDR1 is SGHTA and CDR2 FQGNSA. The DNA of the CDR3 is TGTGCCAGCAGCTTAGCGCACGGGAACACTGAAGCTTTCTTT. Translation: CASSLAHGNTEAFF. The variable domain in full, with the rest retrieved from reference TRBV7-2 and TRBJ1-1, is GAGVSQSPSNKVTEKGKDVELRCDPISGHTALYWYRQSLGQGLEFLIYFQGNSAPDKSGLPSDRFSAERTGGSVSTLTIQRTQQEDSAVYLCASSLAHGNTEAFFGQGTRLTVV.

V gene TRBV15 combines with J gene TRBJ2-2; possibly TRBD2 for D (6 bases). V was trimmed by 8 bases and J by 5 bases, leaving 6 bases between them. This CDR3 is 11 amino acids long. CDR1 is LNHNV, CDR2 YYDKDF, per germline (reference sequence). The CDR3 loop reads CATGGTGELFF. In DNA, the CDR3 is TGTGCCACCGGGGGGACCGGGGAGCTGTTTTTT.

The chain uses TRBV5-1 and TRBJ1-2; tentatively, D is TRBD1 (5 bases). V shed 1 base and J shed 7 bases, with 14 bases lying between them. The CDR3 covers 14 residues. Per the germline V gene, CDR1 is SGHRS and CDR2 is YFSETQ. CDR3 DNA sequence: TGCGCCAGCAGCTTGCTAGGCCAGGGAAGTGGCTACACCTTC. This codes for CASSLLGQGSGYTF.

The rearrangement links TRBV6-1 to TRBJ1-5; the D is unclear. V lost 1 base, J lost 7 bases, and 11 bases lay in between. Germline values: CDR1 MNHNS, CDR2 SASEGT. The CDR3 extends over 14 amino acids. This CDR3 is CASSEGPSSQPQHF. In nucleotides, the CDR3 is TGTGCCAGCAGTGAAGGCCCCAGTAGCCAGCCCCAGCATTTT.

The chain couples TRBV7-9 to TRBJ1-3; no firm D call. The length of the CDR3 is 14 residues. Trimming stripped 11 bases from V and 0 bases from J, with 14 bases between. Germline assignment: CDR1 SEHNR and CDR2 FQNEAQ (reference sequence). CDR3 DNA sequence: TGTGCCGGAGAGAGCTCCGGCTCTGGAAACACCATATATTTT. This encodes CAGESSGSGNTIYF.

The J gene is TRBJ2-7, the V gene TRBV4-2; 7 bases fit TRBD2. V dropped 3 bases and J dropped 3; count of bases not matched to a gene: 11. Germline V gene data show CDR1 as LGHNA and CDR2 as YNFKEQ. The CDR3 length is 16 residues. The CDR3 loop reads CASSQGHSGEFYEQYF. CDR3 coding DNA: TGTGCCAGCAGCCAGGGCCACAGCGGGGAGTTCTACGAGCAGTACTTC.

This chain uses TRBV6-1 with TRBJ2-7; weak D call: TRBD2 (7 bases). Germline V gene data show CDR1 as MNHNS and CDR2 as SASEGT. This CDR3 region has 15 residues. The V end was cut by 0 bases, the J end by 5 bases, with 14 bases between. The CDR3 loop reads CASSEALGGRHEQYF. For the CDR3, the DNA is TGTGCCAGCAGTGAAGCGCTCGGGGGGCGGCACGAGCAGTACTTC.

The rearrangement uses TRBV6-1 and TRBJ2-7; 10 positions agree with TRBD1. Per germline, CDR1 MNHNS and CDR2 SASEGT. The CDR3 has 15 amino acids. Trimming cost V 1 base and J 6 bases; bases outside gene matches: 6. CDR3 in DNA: TGTGCCAGCAGTGAAGGGGACAGGGGTGTTTTCGAGCAGTACTTC. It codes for CASSEGDRGVFEQYF.

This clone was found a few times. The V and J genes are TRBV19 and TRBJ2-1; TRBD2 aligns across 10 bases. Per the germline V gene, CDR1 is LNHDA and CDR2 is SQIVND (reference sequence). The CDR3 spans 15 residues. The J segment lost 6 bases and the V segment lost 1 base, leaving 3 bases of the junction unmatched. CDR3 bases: TGTGCCAGTAGTATAGCTAGCGGGGGCCTCAATGAGCAGTTCTTC. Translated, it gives CASSIASGGLNEQFF. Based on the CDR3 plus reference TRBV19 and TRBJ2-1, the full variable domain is DGGITQSPKYLFRKEGQNVTLSCEQNLNHDAMYWYRQDPGQGLRLIYYSQIVNDFQKGDIAEGYSVSREKKESFPLTVTSAQKNPTAFYLCASSIASGGLNEQFFGPGTRLTVL.

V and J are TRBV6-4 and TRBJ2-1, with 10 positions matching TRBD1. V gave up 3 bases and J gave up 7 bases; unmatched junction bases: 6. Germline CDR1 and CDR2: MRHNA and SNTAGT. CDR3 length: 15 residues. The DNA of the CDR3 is TGTGCCAGCAGTGAAACCGGGACAGGGGAAAATGAGCAGTTCTTC. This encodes CASSETGTGENEQFF.

As DNA, the CDR3 is TGTGCCAGCAGTTTTATTAGCGGGACCGAGCAGTACTTC. It codes for CASSFISGTEQYF. This chain links TRBV27 with TRBJ2-7, with 8 bases aligning to TRBD2. With V trimmed by 3 bases and J by 6 bases, 4 bases remained unmatched. The CDR3 runs 13 residues. In germline, CDR1 is MNHEY, CDR2 SMNVEV (reference sequence).

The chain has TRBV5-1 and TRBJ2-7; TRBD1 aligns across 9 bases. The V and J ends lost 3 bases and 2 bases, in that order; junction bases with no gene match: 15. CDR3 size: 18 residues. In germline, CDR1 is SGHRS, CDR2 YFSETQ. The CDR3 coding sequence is TGCGCCAGCAGCTCGAACCCTCCGGGACAGGGATCCCCCTACGAGCAGTACTTC. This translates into CASSSNPPGQGSPYEQYF.

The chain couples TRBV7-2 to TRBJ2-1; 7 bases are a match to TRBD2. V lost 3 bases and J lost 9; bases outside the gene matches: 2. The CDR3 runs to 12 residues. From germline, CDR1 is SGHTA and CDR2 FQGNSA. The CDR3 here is CASSFPSGEQFF. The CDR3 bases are TGTGCCAGCAGCTTCCCTAGCGGTGAGCAGTTCTTC.

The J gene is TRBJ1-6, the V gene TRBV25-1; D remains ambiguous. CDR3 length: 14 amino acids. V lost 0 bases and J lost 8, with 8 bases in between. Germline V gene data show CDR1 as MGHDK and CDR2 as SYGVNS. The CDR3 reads CASSEYEAYSPLHF. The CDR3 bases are TGTGCCAGCAGTGAATACGAGGCCTATTCACCCCTCCACTTT.